This entry lists 16 T cell receptor beta chains sequenced from one sample in a study of identical twins. MiXCR, run by TCRdb on the 5' RACE reads, gives a single entry per CDR3 protein. The sample holds about 690,000 distinct CDR3 sequences; 21% are singletons and the top ten take 4% to 4.5%. The data also belong to a second study, concerning T cells expressing NK-cell markers.

The sequenced sample consisted of PBMCs. These receptors were obtained from a woman aged 18-29 years in good health.

The chain employs TRBV20-1 and TRBJ2-3; no clear D. Germline V CDR1 and CDR2: DFQATT, SNEGSKA (reference sequence). V was clipped by 1 base and J by 3 bases, with 8 bases between them. The CDR3 is 13 residues long. CDR3 nucleotide sequence: TGCAGTGCTAGAGGGCCGAAGACAGATACGCAGTATTTT. As protein: CSARGPKTDTQYF.

This clonotype has only a few counts. V gene TRBV12-3 or TRBV12-4 combines with J gene TRBJ2-7, with a possible D match to TRBD2 (5 bases). This CDR3 contains 14 residues. V lost 4 bases to trimming and J lost 3 bases, with 13 bases between them. The CDR3 nucleotides read TGTGCCAGCAGTTCATCGGGAAGACTCTACGAGCAGTACTTC. Its protein is CASSSSGRLYEQYF.

This clonotype was seen a handful of times. This sequence joins TRBV5-1 and TRBJ2-7; TRBD1 matches 10 bases. CDR3 length: 15 residues. V dropped 2 bases and J dropped 4; count of bases not matched to a gene: 6. The V gene's germline CDR1 is SGHRS and CDR2 YFSETQ. The CDR3 DNA reads as TGCGCCAGCAGCTTTGACAGGGGGCACGGTTACGAGCAGTACTTC. Its protein is CASSFDRGHGYEQYF.

The V and J genes are TRBV7-8 and TRBJ2-3; D is undetermined. Germline CDR1 SGHVS, CDR2 FQNEAQ. Trimming shortened V by 1 base and J by 0 bases, and 8 bases separated the two germline ends. This CDR3 is 15 amino acids long. For the CDR3, the DNA is TGTGCCAGCAGCTTAGGTTCCCAGAGCACAGATACGCAGTATTTT. Translation gives CASSLGSQSTDTQYF.

The chain recombines TRBV18 with TRBJ2-7, with no clear D. This CDR3 contains 14 residues. V lost 2 bases and J 6 bases, leaving 14 bases between the germline ends. CDR1 and CDR2 (germline): KGHSH, LQKENI. This CDR3 is CASSPARTLGEQYF. The CDR3 nucleotides read TGTGCCAGCTCACCAGCCAGAACGTTGGGCGAGCAGTACTTC.

The chain uses TRBV7-2 and TRBJ2-1, with D perhaps TRBD2 (6 bases). This CDR3 is built from 15 residues. Germline-derived CDR1 and CDR2 are SGHTA and FQGNSA. Trimming removed 3 bases at V and 6 bases at J, with 15 bases between. CDR3 DNA: TGTGCCAGCAGCTTGGCGGGACTCACCCTCAATGAGCAGTTCTTC. Translating it yields CASSLAGLTLNEQFF.

J is TRBJ1-1 and V is TRBV9, with D hard to call. V dropped 0 bases and J dropped 4 bases, with 10 bases sitting between them. Germline loops: CDR1 SGDLS, CDR2 YYNGEE. The CDR3 contains 14 residues. The CDR3 loop reads CASSVEGESTEAFF. As DNA, the CDR3 is TGTGCCAGCAGCGTAGAGGGTGAAAGCACTGAAGCTTTCTTT.

The chain joins TRBV5-1 to TRBJ2-3; the match to TRBD1 covers 8 bases. This CDR3 has 13 amino acids. CDR1 is SGHRS, CDR2 YFSETQ, per germline. Losses at the gene ends were 7 bases for V and 7 bases for J; bases not matched to a gene: 8. The CDR3 here is CASATGGGHTQYF. The CDR3 coding sequence is TGCGCCAGCGCTACAGGGGGTGGGCATACGCAGTATTTT.

This chain joins TRBV6-1 and TRBJ1-3, with TRBD1 as a possible D gene (5 bases). The V gene's germline CDR1 is MNHNS and CDR2 SASEGT. The CDR3 is 15 amino acids. Trimming took off 6 bases at V and 4 bases at J, with 16 bases between the two ends. The CDR3 protein is CASSPLVRGGNTIYF. CDR3 in DNA: TGTGCCAGCAGCCCTCTGGTCCGGGGGGGAAACACCATATATTTT.

This clonotype was observed a few times. The chain links TRBV29-1 to TRBJ2-7; D is unclear. V shed 7 bases and J shed 4 bases, with 11 bases lying between them. This CDR3 region has 11 residues. Germline values: CDR1 SQVTM, CDR2 ANQGSEA. The CDR3 region is CSASTQYEQYF. The CDR3 DNA reads as TGCAGCGCCTCGACCCAATACGAGCAGTACTTC.

The chain links TRBV20-1 to TRBJ2-3; D is ambiguous. The germline V gene has CDR1 DFQATT and CDR2 SNEGSKA (reference sequence). The CDR3 loop spans 12 amino acids. V was clipped by 3 bases and J by 4 bases, with 8 bases between them. The CDR3 DNA reads as TGCAGTGCTAGGGCAGTCTCAGATACGCAGTATTTT. Residues: CSARAVSDTQYF.

This chain links TRBV24-1 with TRBJ2-7; no firm D call. Between the trimmed V and J ends, which lost 9 bases and 4 bases, there was a span of 18 bases. The CDR3 length is 14 residues. CDR1 and CDR2 from the germline V gene are KGHDR and SFDVKD. The CDR3 DNA reads TGTGCCACCCCTTCCATACCGTCGCGATACGAGCAGTACTTC. Its translation: CATPSIPSRYEQYF.

This clonotype was detected a few times. The rearrangement uses TRBV5-1 and TRBJ2-7; 9 bases map to TRBD1. The V gene's germline CDR1 is SGHRS and CDR2 YFSETQ. V gave up 4 bases and J gave up 4 bases; unmatched junction bases: 9. The CDR3 contains 15 residues. The CDR3 sequence is CASSDEPGQGYEQYF. The CDR3 DNA is TGCGCCAGCAGCGATGAGCCGGGACAGGGATACGAGCAGTACTTC.

The J gene is TRBJ2-1, the V gene TRBV7-9; 7 nucleotides align to TRBD1. Germline values: CDR1 SEHNR, CDR2 FQNEAQ (reference sequence). Unmatched junction bases numbered 13, after V lost 7 bases and J lost 4 bases. The CDR3 has 16 residues. The CDR3 loop reads CASIVEGAKQYNEQFF. The CDR3, as DNA: TGTGCCAGCATCGTAGAGGGGGCCAAGCAGTACAATGAGCAGTTCTTC.

This chain joins TRBV6-6 and TRBJ1-2, with D possibly being TRBD1 (6 bases). Germline V CDR1 and CDR2: MNHNY, SVGAGI (reference sequence). Trimming cost V 9 bases and J 4 bases, with 15 bases left between them. The CDR3 consists of 13 residues. The CDR3 protein is CASGSGTSYGYTF. CDR3 DNA sequence: TGTGCCAGTGGATCCGGGACATCCTATGGCTACACCTTC.

In this sample, this clonotype turned up a few times. This chain uses TRBV6-5 with TRBJ2-1; D uncertain. Germline CDR1 reads MNHEY; CDR2 reads SVGAGI. The CDR3 consists of 13 residues. The V end was cut by 2 bases, the J end by 6 bases, with 8 bases between. The CDR3 region has the DNA TGTGCCAGCAGTTACCCTCCTTCCAATGAGCAGTTCTTC. Protein: CASSYPPSNEQFF.